Shown below are 11 T cell receptor beta chains from a single sample sequenced in a study of cytomegalovirus exposure and HLA in healthy donors. PCR amplification relied on 60 Vbeta primers (plus 13 Jbeta primers). Clones were read by immunoSEQ multiplex PCR, and TCRdb kept only the in-frame ones, dropping some. The sample lists 150,000 to 250,000 clones, roughly 85% occurring once. The source material was PBMCs. All receptors come from a woman in her twenties or thirties in good health and CMV-seropositive.

V is TRBV9 and J is TRBJ1-1, with TRBD1 matching over 10 bases. Germline V CDR1 and CDR2: SGDLS, YYNGEE. V shed 3 bases and J 7 bases; nucleotides not matched to a gene: 6. The CDR3 spans 14 residues. CDR3 DNA: TGTGCCAGCAGCGAGGGGACAGGGGCTGATGAAGCTTTCTTT. Its translation: CASSEGTGADEAFF.

V usage is TRBV4-1 and J usage is TRBJ1-4; weak D call: TRBD1 (6 bases). Germline-derived CDR1 and CDR2 are MGHRA and YSYEKL. V lost 6 bases to trimming and J lost 5 bases, with 13 bases between them. This CDR3 comprises 14 residues. The CDR3 DNA follows: TGCGCCAGCAGTCTGGACAGAAGCAATGAAAAACTGTTTTTT. It specifies CASSLDRSNEKLFF.

This sequence joins TRBV5-6 and TRBJ1-1; the D gene is possibly TRBD1 (5 bases). Germline loops: CDR1 SGHDT, CDR2 YYEEEE. Trimming removed 2 bases at V and 4 bases at J, with 15 bases between. This CDR3 region has 15 residues. The CDR3 DNA is TGTGCCAGCAGCTTCTACAGAGGCCAGGGCACTGAAGCTTTCTTT. This sequence encodes CASSFYRGQGTEAFF. The complete variable domain, with remaining parts taken from reference TRBV5-6 and TRBJ1-1, reads DAGVTQSPTHLIKTRGQQVTLRCSPKSGHDTVSWYQQALGQGPQFIFQYYEEEERQRGNFPDRFSGHQFPNYSSELNVNALLLGDSALYLCASSFYRGQGTEAFFGQGTRLTVV.

V and J are TRBV2 and TRBJ2-1, with a weak D call TRBD1 (5 bases). V lost 7 bases and J lost 3, with 7 bases in between. The CDR3 loop spans 12 amino acids. Per the germline V gene, CDR1 is SNHLY and CDR2 is FYNNEI. The DNA of the CDR3 is TGTGCCAGCAAGACAGACTACAATGAGCAGTTCTTC. It yields the protein CASKTDYNEQFF.

The chain is built from TRBV9 and TRBJ2-3; 13 positions match TRBD2. CDR1 and CDR2 (germline): SGDLS, YYNGEE. CDR3 length: 18 amino acids. Trimming at V came to 0 bases and at J to 2 bases, leaving 6 bases not matched to a gene. CDR3 sequence reads: CASSVEGLAGTNTDTQYF. The CDR3 bases are TGTGCCAGCAGCGTAGAGGGACTAGCGGGAACCAACACAGATACGCAGTATTTT.

The chain recombines TRBV11-3 with TRBJ2-4; 8 bases fit TRBD2. V was clipped by 8 bases and J by 6 bases; unmatched bases: 3. The length of the CDR3 is 12 residues. Per germline, CDR1 SGHNT and CDR2 YENEEA. CDR3 nucleotide sequence: TGTGCCAGCGCCCGGGGGGGAAACATTCAGTACTTC. Translating it yields CASARGGNIQYF.

This chain's CDR3 is CASSVALLAGAAGELFF. For the CDR3, the DNA is TGTGCCAGCAGCGTAGCGTTACTAGCGGGAGCGGCCGGGGAGCTGTTTTTT. The rearrangement uses TRBV9 and TRBJ2-2; 11 bases align to TRBD2. CDR1 and CDR2 from the germline V gene are SGDLS and YYNGEE. After removal of 0 bases from V and 6 bases from J, the junction contained 7 bases not matched to a gene. CDR3 length equals 17 residues.

V gene TRBV28 combines with J gene TRBJ2-7; TRBD2 agrees at 10 bases. Germline CDR1 MDHEN, CDR2 SYDVKM. V trimming: 5 bases; J trimming: 2 bases; junction bases outside the gene matches: 6. The CDR3 contains 15 residues. The CDR3 spells CASSPSAGGAYEQYF. Written as DNA, the CDR3 is TGTGCCAGCAGTCCGTCAGCGGGGGGGGCCTACGAGCAGTACTTC.

This clone turned up a few times. The chain combines TRBV9 with TRBJ1-3; the match to TRBD1 covers 10 bases. The CDR3 length is 18 residues. Trimming took 1 base from V and 4 from J; bases not matched to a gene: 11. Germline V gene lookup returns CDR1 SGDLS and CDR2 YYNGEE. CDR3 region: CASSVLATGGWGGNTIYF. CDR3 nucleotide sequence: TGTGCCAGCAGCGTATTAGCGACAGGGGGCTGGGGGGGAAACACCATATATTTT. Combining the CDR3 with reference TRBV9 and TRBJ1-3 gives the whole variable domain DSGVTQTPKHLITATGQRVTLRCSPRSGDLSVYWYQQSLDQGLQFLIQYYNGEERAKGNILERFSAQQFPDLHSELNLSSLELGDSALYFCASSVLATGGWGGNTIYFGEGSWLTVV.

The chain links TRBV13 to TRBJ2-7; possible D gene TRBD2, 5 bases. V gave up 5 bases and J gave up 2 bases, with 25 bases separating them. This CDR3 contains 18 residues. Germline V gene data show CDR1 as PRHDT and CDR2 as FYEKMQ (reference sequence). For the CDR3, the DNA is TGTGCCAGCAGCCCGGCGGGTACCGGGTCTCCACAACCCTACGAGCAGTACTTC. Protein: CASSPAGTGSPQPYEQYF.

The chain joins TRBV11-2 to TRBJ2-5, with unresolved D. V lost 5 bases and J lost 10, with 17 bases in between. The CDR3 length is 13 residues. Germline values: CDR1 SGHAT, CDR2 FQNNGV. The DNA for the CDR3 is TGTGCCAGCAGCCGGGTACGGTCAGTGAACCAGTACTTC. It translates to CASSRVRSVNQYF.